This entry features one TCR beta chain sequence. V lost 6 bases, J lost 5 bases, and 13 bases lay in between. This CDR3 has 14 residues. Germline V gene data show CDR1 as MNHEY and CDR2 as SVGAGI. The data originate from a study of blood T cell repertoires in COVID-19. Study-level information: Acute and convalescent COVID-19 specimens originated in the United States, Italy and Spain.

Assay used: immunoSEQ multiplex PCR; TCRdb lists only in-frame clones, some missing. Of about 180,000 clones in the sample, 81% were seen once. Sequences were obtained from peripheral blood. The sequence derives from an elderly woman with COVID-19, enrolled during active disease. The genes are TRBV6-5 and TRBJ1-4; D gene unclear. CDR3 sequence reads: CASSPSDWNEKLFF. Written as DNA, the CDR3 is TGTGCCAGCAGCCCGTCGGACTGGAATGAAAAACTGTTTTTT.